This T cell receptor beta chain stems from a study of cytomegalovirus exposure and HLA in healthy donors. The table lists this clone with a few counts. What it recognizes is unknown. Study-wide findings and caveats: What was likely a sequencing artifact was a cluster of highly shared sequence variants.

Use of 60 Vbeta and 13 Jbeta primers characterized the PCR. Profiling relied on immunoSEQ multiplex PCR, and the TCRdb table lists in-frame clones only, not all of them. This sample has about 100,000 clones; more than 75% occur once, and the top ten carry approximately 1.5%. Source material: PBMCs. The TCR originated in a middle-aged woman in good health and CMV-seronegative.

CDR3 residues: CASSYFGGEAFF. DNA for the CDR3: TGTGCCAGCAGTTACTTTGGGGGGGAAGCTTTCTTT. The chain links TRBV6-6 to TRBJ1-1; possible D gene TRBD1, 5 bases. Trimming stripped 1 base from V and 8 bases from J, with 8 bases between. The length of the CDR3 is 12 residues. CDR1 is MNHNY and CDR2 is SVGAGI in the germline V gene (reference sequence).